This T cell receptor beta chain was sequenced in a study of CD8+ T cells in alopecia areata. About the study: Administration of oral tofacitinib to treated patients was at 5 to 10 mg twice daily. Regarding the study as a whole: Alopecia totalis/universalis scalp especially showed more expanded CD8+ clones than normal scalp.

The CDR3 runs 18 residues. The V gene end was trimmed by 0 bases and the J gene end by 7 bases; junction bases not matched to a gene: 16. Germline loops: CDR1 SGHDT, CDR2 YYEEEE. RNA extraction was followed by reverse transcription into cDNA, which acted as the sequencing template. Profiled with immunoSEQ multiplex PCR; TCRdb holds only in-frame clones, not every one. The sample consists of 95,000 to 100,000 clones, approximately 66% of them appearing once. The treatment denotes: oral pan-JAK inhibitor, 5-10 mg twice daily. Only one count was recorded for this clone. The antigen is undetermined. The source was CD8+ T cells sorted from blood, collected at week 4, from a patient treated with tofacitinib. The rearrangement joins TRBV5-6 to TRBJ2-5; 9 positions match TRBD2. This sequence was found in a human donor with alopecia areata. This CDR3 reads CASSLAGRTPAGGWTQYF. The CDR3 nucleotides read TGTGCCAGCAGCTTGGCGGGGCGGACCCCGGCGGGGGGGTGGACCCAGTACTTC.